This T cell receptor (beta chain) was captured by sequencing in a study of shared clonotypes between healthy human individuals. Repertoires were generated with immunoSEQ multiplex PCR, while TCRdb's copy carries only in-frame clones and drops some. This sample carries about 1 million clones, around 76% of them seen once, and the ten largest clones take 1.4%. Adult Caucasians living in Nashville, Tennessee made up all of the donors. V gave up 7 bases and J gave up 2 bases; unmatched junction bases: 4. The CDR3 has 14 residues. Per the germline V gene, CDR1 is MNHNY and CDR2 is SVGAGI (reference sequence).

The source of this sequence is a man in his late teens or twenties in good health. The sample was memory CD4+ T cells sorted from blood. Subset here: CD45RA-negative fraction. The chain is built from TRBV6-6 and TRBJ2-3, with 9 bases lining up with TRBD2. The CDR3: CASTPGLATDTQYF. CDR3 in DNA: TGTGCCAGCACCCCGGGACTAGCCACAGATACGCAGTATTTT.